The rows below give T cell receptor beta chains drawn from one sample of a study of CD8 T cells in ankylosing spondylitis. TCRdb called the 5' RACE reads again in MiXCR, with one record for every CDR3 protein. Altogether 37,000 or so distinct CDR3 sequences are present, approximately 15% being singletons, with the ten largest covering around 50%. Sequencing was done on a sample of blood. These receptors were obtained from a male donor with ankylosing spondylitis or in good health (not recorded which). Each CDR3 is given with its conserved first and last residue. Fields, in order: J gene, V gene, clone size, D gene, CDR3 DNA, CDR3 protein. D genes are given only for firm matches. Expanded clones are given a class, and other clones once, few, many or no size at all.

TRBJ2-2 | TRBV20-1 | few | - | TGCAGTGCTAGACGGGAGAACACCGGGGAGCTGTTTTTT | CSARRENTGELFF
TRBJ2-5 | TRBV28 | - | TRBD1 | TGTGCCAGCAGCCGACAGGGCGTCCAACAAGAGACCCAGTACTTC | CASSRQGVQQETQYF
TRBJ1-1 | TRBV21-1 | few | - | TGTGCCAGCAGCAAAGAGCGGGGGCTCACTGAAGCTTTCTTT | CASSKERGLTEAFF
TRBJ2-2 | TRBV4-3 | few | - | TGCGCCAGCAGCCAAAAAACCTTCACCGGGGAGCTGTTTTTT | CASSQKTFTGELFF
TRBJ2-1 | TRBV5-1 | - | - | TGCGCCAGCAGCGCCCCCTACAATGAGCAGTTCTTC | CASSAPYNEQFF
TRBJ2-7 | TRBV12-3/TRBV12-4 | few | - | TGTGCCAGCAGTTTCCGCGGCCCCTACCCCTACGAGCAGTACTTC | CASSFRGPYPYEQYF
TRBJ2-7 | TRBV5-1 | few | - | TGCGCCAGCAGCTCGGACCCGAGCTCCTACGAGCAGTACTTC | CASSSDPSSYEQYF
TRBJ2-2 | TRBV29-1 | few | - | TGCAGCGTTGGGGGGGCGAGCACCGGGGAGCTGTTTTTT | CSVGGASTGELFF
TRBJ1-5 | TRBV20-1 | - | - | TGCAGTGCTAGTCGGGTGGGGGCTTCTGGCAATCAGCCCCAGCATTTT | CSASRVGASGNQPQHF
TRBJ2-5 | TRBV12-3/TRBV12-4 | many | TRBD2 | TGTGCCAGCAGTTTCGGACTAGCAGGCGAGACCCAGTACTTC | CASSFGLAGETQYF
TRBJ2-2 | TRBV29-1 | few | TRBD2 | TGCAGCGTCATTTCGGGGGGTGCTTCAGCCGGGGAGCTGTTTTTT | CSVISGGASAGELFF
TRBJ1-4 | TRBV12-3/TRBV12-4 | - | - | TGTGCCAGCAGTTTAGGGGGGCTTGCTAATGAAAAACTGTTTTTT | CASSLGGLANEKLFF
TRBJ2-1 | TRBV28 | few | - | TGTGCCAGCGGGGGCACGGCAGCTAACTCCTACAATGAGCAGTTCTTC | CASGGTAANSYNEQFF
TRBJ1-1 | TRBV6-5 | - | - | TGTGCCAGCAGTTACTCCGCAGGGGACACTGAAGCTTTCTTT | CASSYSAGDTEAFF
TRBJ2-3 | TRBV11-2 | - | TRBD2 | TGTGCCAGCAGCCTAGCCCCTAGCGGAGCCACAGATACGCAGTATTTT | CASSLAPSGATDTQYF
TRBJ2-1 | TRBV29-1 | few | - | TGCAGCGTTGGGTCCTACAATGAGCAGTTCTTC | CSVGSYNEQFF
TRBJ2-3 | TRBV12-3/TRBV12-4 | - | TRBD2 | TGTGCCAGCAGTGCCGGGCCGAACGGGGGGTATACGCAGTATTTT | CASSAGPNGGYTQYF
TRBJ2-1 | TRBV24-1 | - | - | TGTGCCACCAGTGATCCGGACCAAGAGCAGTTCTTC | CATSDPDQEQFF
TRBJ2-1 | TRBV7-9 | - | - | TGTGCCAGCAGCTTAGGGTACAATGAGCAGTTCTTC | CASSLGYNEQFF
TRBJ2-1 | TRBV7-9 | few | TRBD1 | TGTGCCAGCAGGTCGGGACAGGGGTCCTACAATGAGCAGTTCTTC | CASRSGQGSYNEQFF
TRBJ2-3 | TRBV27 | few | TRBD2 | TGTGCCAGCAGTTCTAGCGGGAGAGCAGATACGCAGTATTTT | CASSSSGRADTQYF
TRBJ2-2 | TRBV29-1 | - | - | TGCAGCGTGAACACAGGAGTCACCGGGGAGCTGTTTTTT | CSVNTGVTGELFF
TRBJ2-5 | TRBV7-2 | few | - | TGTGCCAGCAGCTCGCTTAGGGCGGAATCGGGAACCCAGTACTTC | CASSSLRAESGTQYF
TRBJ1-1 | TRBV3-1 | - | - | TGTGCCAGCAGCCAAGAATCGCAGGGGAACACTGAAGCTTTCTTT | CASSQESQGNTEAFF
TRBJ2-1 | TRBV5-1 | - | - | TGCGCCAGCAGCTTGGGCCAGGGCCTTCACAATGAGCAGTTCTTC | CASSLGQGLHNEQFF
TRBJ2-3 | TRBV15 | few | TRBD2 | TGTGCCACTCAGAGGGGACCAGGCCTAGCGGGGCAAGATACGCAGTATTTT | CATQRGPGLAGQDTQYF
TRBJ2-2 | TRBV6-2/TRBV6-3 | - | TRBD1 | TGTGCCAGCAGTGTTGACAGGGCGATGCTGTTTTTT | CASSVDRAMLFF
TRBJ2-2 | TRBV27 | many | - | TGTGCCAGCAGTTTATCCTTAGTAGCCGGGGAGCTGTTTTTT | CASSLSLVAGELFF
TRBJ2-2 | TRBV29-1 | few | - | TGCAGCGACAGGCAGTATACCGGGGAGCTGTTTTTT | CSDRQYTGELFF
TRBJ1-1 | TRBV21-1 | few | - | TGTGCCAGCAGCAAAGAGGTCGGCGGTGCAGGGAACACTGAAGCTTTCTTT | CASSKEVGGAGNTEAFF
TRBJ2-1 | TRBV7-8 | - | - | TGTGCCAGCAGCTTAGGACTCCGCGACAATGAGCAGTTCTTC | CASSLGLRDNEQFF
TRBJ2-1 | TRBV27 | - | - | TGTGCCAGCAGTCTAAACAGGAGGAGTAATGAGCAGTTCTTC | CASSLNRRSNEQFF
TRBJ2-3 | TRBV7-3 | many | TRBD2 | TGTGCCAGCAGCACCCCGGGAGGTTCCACAGATACGCAGTATTTT | CASSTPGGSTDTQYF
TRBJ2-5 | TRBV29-1 | - | TRBD2 | TGCAGCGCCGGGGGGGGAGAGACCCAGTACTTC | CSAGGGETQYF
TRBJ2-1 | TRBV28 | - | - | TGTGCCAGCACCACCATCAATGAGCAGTTCTTC | CASTTINEQFF
TRBJ2-2 | TRBV9 | few | - | TGTGCCAGCAGCCCAGGGGGAGGAAACACCGGGGAGCTGTTTTTT | CASSPGGGNTGELFF
TRBJ2-3 | TRBV9 | - | - | TGTGCCAGCAGCGTAGACGTGGGGGGCACAGATACGCAGTATTTT | CASSVDVGGTDTQYF